These 16 T cell receptor beta chains originate from one sample sequenced in a study of shared clonotypes between healthy human individuals. Produced via immunoSEQ multiplex PCR; TCRdb's table is partial and in-frame only. The sample includes more than 900,000 clones, around 78% of them seen just once. The sample comprised memory CD4+ T cells from PBMCs. Subset noted: CD45RA-negative fraction. The receptors were sampled from a man aged 18 to 29 in good health. Some clones in this sample may be carry-over from other donors' samples.

V and J are TRBV2 and TRBJ2-1; 13 bases map to TRBD2. Germline V gene data show CDR1 as SNHLY and CDR2 as FYNNEI. CDR3 length: 17 amino acids. After removal of 8 bases from V and 16 bases from J, the junction contained 23 bases not matched to a gene. CDR3 region: CASSRWSGLAGAVARFF. The CDR3 nucleotides read TGTGCCAGCTCCCGGTGGTCAGGACTAGCGGGAGCAGTGGCCCGATTCTTC.

The J gene is TRBJ2-7, the V gene TRBV15; 10 bases line up with TRBD1. Germline lookup yields CDR1 LNHNV and CDR2 YYDKDF (reference sequence). The CDR3 is 15 amino acids. Unmatched junction bases numbered 9, after V lost 4 bases and J lost 6 bases. The CDR3 DNA reads TGTGCCACCAGCACCCGGACAGGGGGGTCCGCCGAGCAGTACTTC. Its translation is CATSTRTGGSAEQYF.

The J gene is TRBJ2-5, the V gene TRBV5-4; TRBD2 aligns across 12 bases. From germline, CDR1 is SGHNT and CDR2 YYREEE (reference sequence). The V and J ends lost 4 bases and 1 base, in that order; junction bases with no gene match: 2. The CDR3 spans 15 residues. The DNA for the CDR3 is TGTGCCAGCAGCCGGACTAGCGGGATCCAAGAGACCCAGTACTTC. Protein: CASSRTSGIQETQYF.

V is TRBV5-1 and J is TRBJ2-2, with 7 positions matching TRBD1. The CDR3 has 15 amino acids. V shed 2 bases, J shed 6 bases, and the junction held 7 bases outside the gene matches. Germline CDR1 SGHRS, CDR2 YFSETQ. CDR3 amino acids: CASSFGEGAAGELFF. The CDR3 bases are TGCGCCAGCAGCTTTGGTGAGGGGGCAGCCGGGGAGCTGTTTTTT.

CDR3 protein: CASSGGSSGNTIYF. CDR3 DNA: TGTGCCAGCAGTGGAGGGAGCTCTGGAAACACCATATATTTT. V usage is TRBV6-1 and J usage is TRBJ1-3, with D uncertain. V lost 4 bases, J lost 0 bases, and 7 bases lay in between. The germline CDR1 and CDR2 sequences are MNHNS and SASEGT. The CDR3 contains 14 residues.

This clone was counted many times. The V and J genes are TRBV5-5 and TRBJ2-7; 8 bases agree with TRBD2. The CDR3 runs to 15 residues. Trimming removed 0 bases from V and 6 bases from J; junction bases left unmatched: 8. Germline V gene sequence: CDR1 SGHKS, CDR2 YYEKEE (reference sequence). The CDR3 nucleotides read TGTGCCAGCAGCTTGGTCTTAGCGGGAAGTCTCGAGCAGTACTTC. As protein: CASSLVLAGSLEQYF.

This clone was counted ten times or more. This chain connects TRBV5-1 to TRBJ2-7; 12 bases align to TRBD1. Per germline, CDR1 SGHRS and CDR2 YFSETQ. This CDR3 region has 15 residues. V dropped 4 bases and J dropped 6; count of bases not matched to a gene: 8. The CDR3 loop reads CASSRMGQGAGEQYF. The CDR3 DNA follows: TGCGCCAGCAGCCGGATGGGACAGGGGGCTGGCGAGCAGTACTTC.

This clone was detected only a few times. J is TRBJ2-6 and V is TRBV6-1; D is perhaps TRBD2 (6 bases). The CDR3 covers 16 residues. V lost 2 bases and J 4 bases, leaving 12 bases between the germline ends. Germline lookup yields CDR1 MNHNS and CDR2 SASEGT. CDR3 DNA sequence: TGTGCCAGCAGTGAACTTCGGGGGACCGGGGCCAACGTCCTGACTTTC. Protein sequence: CASSELRGTGANVLTF.

This chain connects TRBV11-3 to TRBJ2-1, with 16 bases identical to TRBD2. Germline CDR1 SGHNT, CDR2 YENEEA. V shed 4 bases, J shed 2 bases, and the junction held 5 bases outside the gene matches. The CDR3 totals 18 residues. Here the CDR3 DNA reads TGTGCCAGCAGCTCTCGGGGGACTAGCGGGAGGGCCTACAATGAGCAGTTCTTC. Protein: CASSSRGTSGRAYNEQFF.

In this sample, this clone turned up a few times. J is TRBJ1-1 and V is TRBV20-1, with D possibly matching TRBD1 (6 bases). Trimming took 0 bases from V and 12 from J, leaving 8 bases between them. The CDR3 has 10 amino acids. Germline CDR1 reads DFQATT; CDR2 reads SNEGSKA (reference sequence). This CDR3 is CSARDRGSFF. DNA of the CDR3: TGCAGTGCTAGAGACAGGGGATCTTTCTTT.

The table lists this clone with a few counts. V is TRBV19 and J is TRBJ2-5; the D is unclear. The CDR3 totals 14 residues. Per the germline V gene, CDR1 is LNHDA and CDR2 is SQIVND (reference sequence). V lost 6 bases and J lost 1, with 12 bases in between. The CDR3 reads CASRSGSAQETQYF. In nucleotides, the CDR3 is TGTGCCAGTAGGTCTGGGTCGGCCCAAGAGACCCAGTACTTC.

The chain is built from TRBV29-1 and TRBJ2-6; D gene ambiguous. The CDR3 runs 13 residues. V lost 7 bases to trimming and J lost 1 base, with 8 bases between them. CDR1 is SQVTM, CDR2 ANQGSEA, per germline. CDR3 amino acids: CSAKPSGANVLTF. The CDR3 DNA follows: TGCAGCGCGAAACCGTCTGGGGCCAACGTCCTGACTTTC.

This clone was detected once. The CDR3 is CASSLQTSQITGELFF. CDR3 sequence (DNA): TGTGCCAGCTCACTACAGACTAGTCAGATCACCGGGGAGCTGTTTTTT. The chain carries TRBV18 and TRBJ2-2; a weak D match, TRBD2 (6 bases). Germline V CDR1 and CDR2: KGHSH, LQKENI. The CDR3 spans 16 residues. V lost 4 bases, J lost 4 bases, and 16 bases lay in between.

The rearrangement joins TRBV15 to TRBJ1-3, with TRBD1 as a possible D gene (6 bases). Germline V CDR1 and CDR2: LNHNV, YYDKDF (reference sequence). Trimming left V 9 bases short and J 4 bases short, with 13 bases between. This CDR3 region has 13 residues. As DNA, the CDR3 is TGTGCCACGTCGGGGGCGCGAGGAAACACCATATATTTT. This translates into CATSGARGNTIYF.

The rearrangement joins TRBV7-8 to TRBJ2-6; possibly TRBD2 for D (6 bases). V dropped 4 bases and J dropped 1 base, with 17 bases sitting between them. Germline V CDR1 and CDR2: SGHVS, FQNEAQ. The CDR3 spans 18 residues. The CDR3 loop is CASSSGQGRGSGANVLTF. The CDR3 bases are TGTGCCAGCAGCTCGGGCCAGGGCCGGGGGTCTGGGGCCAACGTCCTGACTTTC.

The V and J genes are TRBV6-1 and TRBJ1-4, with no clear D. Looked up from germline, CDR1 is MNHNS and CDR2 is SASEGT. The CDR3 is made up of 14 amino acids. The V gene lost 6 bases and the J gene lost 5 bases, with 13 bases spanning the gap. CDR3 amino acids: CASRNLQGNEKLFF. CDR3 in DNA: TGTGCCAGCAGAAACCTACAAGGGAATGAAAAACTGTTTTTT.